This T cell receptor beta chain appears in the sequencing data of a study of T cell repertoires in cytomegalovirus infection. Study-level information: Signatures in public TCR beta sequences pointed to both CMV infection and matching HLA type. Findings and caveats of the study: Summed frequency of public TCR beta families distinguished CMV carriers with the relevant HLA. HLA-C-restricted TCR beta clonotypes specific for CMV led the ex vivo response.

From the reads, TCRdb called clonotypes with MiXCR, one entry per CDR3 protein. The table lists 150,000 to 200,000 distinct CDR3 sequences, under 25% of them singletons, with about 2.9% in the top ten. The ends were cut back, 4 bases at V and 3 bases at J, with 10 bases in the middle. This CDR3 is 13 amino acids long. The germline V gene encodes CDR1 DFQATT and CDR2 SNEGSKA (reference sequence). As regards this clonotype: Its specificity is not known.

The sample was PBMCs. This receptor was obtained from a human donor in good health (CMV status not recorded). Some clones in this sample may be carry-over from other donors' samples. The chain joins TRBV20-1 to TRBJ2-1; D remains unclear. CDR3 amino acids: CSATFGSYNEQFF. CDR3 nucleotides: TGCAGTGCTACATTCGGCAGCTACAATGAGCAGTTCTTC.